Presented here are 14 T cell receptor beta chains from one specimen sequenced in a study of blood T cells in healthy people across ages. Then a second PCR, running about 6 to 12 cycles, was carried out with a sample-barcoded 5' primer and a J-beta primer mix. Each CDR3 protein gets one entry after TCRdb re-called the 5' RACE reads with MiXCR. The table has about 840,000 distinct CDR3 sequences, 29% seen once; the top ten hold roughly 10%. Another study also made use of these data, one on T cells of mothers and their children.

The sequencing input was blood. Receptors were obtained from a woman in her 40s in good health.

This clonotype was counted between two and nine times. The rearrangement links TRBV29-1 to TRBJ1-2; D is perhaps TRBD1 (5 bases). Germline lookup yields CDR1 SQVTM and CDR2 ANQGSEA. V was trimmed by 6 bases and J by 5 bases, leaving 19 bases between them. This CDR3 region has 14 residues. The CDR3 nucleotides are TGCAGCGTGGGTGTGGCAGGGAGGAGGTATGGCTACACCTTC. It translates to CSVGVAGRRYGYTF.

This clonotype was detected only a few times. The V call is TRBV28, the J call TRBJ2-7; the D gene could be TRBD1 or TRBD2 (5 bases each). Trimming removed 7 bases at V and 6 bases at J, with 22 bases between. This CDR3 has 15 residues. From germline, CDR1 is MDHEN and CDR2 SYDVKM. The CDR3 nucleotides read TGTGCCAGCAATCCCCACGCGAGGGGTTTCTTCGAGCAGTACTTC. Its protein product is CASNPHARGFFEQYF.

The table lists this clonotype with a few counts. The rearrangement links TRBV20-1 to TRBJ2-7, with a weak D call TRBD2 (5 bases). The germline V gene encodes CDR1 DFQATT and CDR2 SNEGSKA (reference sequence). This CDR3 spans 12 amino acids. V lost 6 bases, J lost 5 bases, and 14 bases lay in between. The CDR3 coding sequence is TGCAGTGCACCGGGCGTGAGGGACGAGCAGTACTTC. Encoded protein: CSAPGVRDEQYF.

The rearrangement uses TRBV7-9 and TRBJ1-1; a weak D match, TRBD1 (5 bases). This CDR3 comprises 14 residues. Trimming left V 3 bases short and J 3 bases short, with 11 bases between. The germline V gene encodes CDR1 SEHNR and CDR2 FQNEAQ (reference sequence). For the CDR3, the DNA is TGTGCCAGCAGCTTGATCGGGGGTCACACTGAAGCTTTCTTT. This translates into CASSLIGGHTEAFF.

This chain connects TRBV10-3 to TRBJ1-6, with 7 bases lining up with TRBD1. This CDR3 is 13 amino acids long. V was pared by 3 bases and J by 9 bases, with 2 bases of the junction left unmatched. Germline-derived CDR1 and CDR2 are ENHRY and SYGVKD. The CDR3 protein is CAISDSGGSPLHF. The CDR3, as DNA: TGTGCCATCAGTGACTCAGGGGGTTCACCCCTCCACTTT.

The chain carries TRBV12-3 or TRBV12-4 and TRBJ2-1; 8 nucleotides agree with TRBD2. The CDR3 runs 16 residues. V lost 5 bases to trimming and J lost 7 bases; unmatched junction nucleotides: 13. CDR3 residues: CASSPKRGGGVNEQFF. CDR3 DNA: TGTGCCAGCAGTCCGAAACGGGGGGGCGGGGTGAATGAGCAGTTCTTC.

This clonotype was seen a handful of times. V usage is TRBV30 and J usage is TRBJ2-1; D not certain. V was cut by 4 bases and J by 10 bases, with 20 bases left in between. The CDR3 covers 14 residues. Germline V CDR1 and CDR2: GTSNPN, SVGIG (reference sequence). DNA for the CDR3: TGTGCCTGGACCAGTCAAGCGTCCACCAAAGAGCAGTTCTTC. Residues: CAWTSQASTKEQFF.

There are many counts of this clonotype. V and J are TRBV12-3 or TRBV12-4 and TRBJ2-7; D is unresolved. The ends were cut back, 3 bases at V and 3 bases at J, with 6 bases in the middle. The CDR3 is made up of 12 amino acids. The CDR3 nucleotides are TGTGCCAGCAGTTTTGAGGTCTACGAGCAGTACTTC. Protein product: CASSFEVYEQYF.

This clonotype was detected many times. The chain links TRBV6-5 to TRBJ1-2; possible D gene TRBD1, 6 bases. The CDR3 is 12 residues long. Germline V gene lookup returns CDR1 MNHEY and CDR2 SVGAGI. V lost 6 bases and J lost 5, with 10 bases in between. CDR3 in DNA: TGTGCCAGCAGGCCCACAGGGTATGGCTACACCTTC. Amino acids: CASRPTGYGYTF.

About this clonotype: Germline and junction disagree at one end, which may indicate a read error. The V gene is TRBV4-3, the J gene TRBJ2-1; 8 bases are shared with TRBD2. CDR1 and CDR2 from the germline V gene are LGHNA and YSLEER. The CDR3 covers 21 residues. This chain's CDR3 is CASSQKISKAGARGLSNGQFF. The DNA for the CDR3 is TGCGCCAGCAGCCAAAAGATATCAAAAGCGGGGGCCCGGGGATTGAGCAATGGGCAGTTCTTC.

The chain joins TRBV9 to TRBJ1-3; D remains ambiguous. The CDR3 has 15 amino acids. Per germline, CDR1 SGDLS and CDR2 YYNGEE. V was cut by 4 bases and J by 0 bases, with 11 bases left in between. CDR3 sequence reads: CASSLYGLSGNTIYF. The CDR3 bases are TGTGCCAGCAGCCTCTACGGCCTCTCTGGAAACACCATATATTTT.

In its sample, this clonotype was seen a few times. The V and J genes are TRBV9 and TRBJ2-5; D is undetermined. CDR3 size: 14 residues. Germline CDR1 is SGDLS and CDR2 is YYNGEE. V was trimmed by 4 bases and J by 3 bases, leaving 13 bases between them. CDR3 nucleotides: TGTGCCAGCAGCCCTCGCGGCGAGAAAGAGACCCAGTACTTC. Encoded protein: CASSPRGEKETQYF.

This clonotype was recorded a few times. The chain links TRBV29-1 to TRBJ2-3; perhaps D is TRBD1 or TRBD2 (5 bases each). CDR3 size: 13 residues. Germline CDR1 is SQVTM and CDR2 is ANQGSEA. Trimming removed 8 bases at V and 1 base at J, with 13 bases between. The CDR3 DNA sequence: TGCAGCAGTCGTGGGACCGGCACAGATACGCAGTATTTT. Translating it yields CSSRGTGTDTQYF.

J is TRBJ2-3 and V is TRBV27, with D perhaps TRBD1 (5 bases). Germline values: CDR1 MNHEY, CDR2 SMNVEV (reference sequence). V lost 3 bases, J lost 6 bases, and 13 bases lay in between. CDR3 length equals 14 residues. Here the CDR3 reads CASSFKAGLDTQYF. CDR3 nucleotide sequence: TGTGCCAGCAGTTTTAAGGCAGGGCTGGATACGCAGTATTTT.